Only one count was recorded for the clone carrying this T cell receptor (beta chain). Only in-frame clones appear in the TCRdb table, and some are missing; sequencing was by immunoSEQ multiplex PCR. The sample lists some 140,000 clones; around nine tenths were seen once. The data belong to a study of OX40 agonist ivuxolimab in advanced cancers. CDR1 SGHDN and CDR2 FVKESK come from the germline V gene. The CDR3 length is 13 residues. Trimming removed 0 bases at V and 10 bases at J, with 10 bases between. This TCR came from an adult with an advanced solid tumor such as melanoma, head and neck, liver or kidney cancer. This material consisted of CD4+ or CD8+ T cells sorted from blood, taken in a trial of the OX40 agonist ivuxolimab. The chain links TRBV14 to TRBJ1-5; no firm D call. Here the CDR3 reads CASSQDSREPQHF. Here the CDR3 DNA reads TGTGCCAGCAGCCAAGATTCGCGGGAACCCCAGCATTTT.